What follows describes a single TCR beta chain. Its target is not known. CDR3 length: 18 residues. CDR1 and CDR2 (germline): MNHNY, SVGAGI (reference sequence). The TRB libraries of cDNA were built by UMI-labeled 5' RACE. Each CDR3 protein gets one entry in TCRdb, which reprocessed the 5' RACE reads and gives no DNA. Its table records about 8,000 distinct CDR3 sequences. This record comes from a study of CXCR3-negative and CXCR3-positive naive CD8 T cells. At the level of the study: Each library held about 1.5 +/- 0.3 million TRB reads, some 130 million in total. Study-level results: Memory cells showed distinct TRBV-TRBJ patterns, while the two naive subsets matched. The study found more hydrophobic TRB CDR3s in CXCR3-positive naive cells than in CXCR3-negative naive cells.

What was sequenced was naive CXCR3- CD8+ T cells from blood. Regarding subset: CD45RO-CCR7+CD27+CD95- naive CD8+ T cells lacking CXCR3 (TNR3-). The V and J genes are TRBV6-6 and TRBJ2-7; as DNA is missing, the TRBD1 call by TCRdb cannot be tested. The receptor was derived from a human donor in good health. Some clones in this sample may be carry-over from other donors' samples. CDR3 region: CASSYPTGSRPGYYEQYF.